This TCR beta chain is drawn from a study of blood T cell repertoires in COVID-19. As originally analysed: Reference gene primer amplification yielded estimated nucleated cell counts. Profiling relied on immunoSEQ multiplex PCR, and the TCRdb table lists in-frame clones only, not all of them. The D gene and trimming were derived from the DNA, and the V and J assignments and clone size from that table. Of hundreds of thousands of clones detected, around 86% appear once; the ten largest clones hold 10% to 15%. The V segment lost 4 bases and the J segment 2 bases; nucleotides outside the gene matches: 6. Germline V CDR1 and CDR2: SGHRS, YFSETQ. This CDR3 has 14 residues.

The sequenced material came from peripheral blood. The chain carries TRBV5-1 and TRBJ2-7; 7 nucleotides align to TRBD1. The TCR comes from a human donor in a cohort sampled during active COVID-19. This chain's CDR3 is CASSPQGVTYEQYF. The CDR3 bases are TGCGCCAGCAGCCCCCAGGGGGTGACCTACGAGCAGTACTTC. Filled out from reference TRBV5-1 and TRBJ2-7, the complete variable domain reads KAGVTQTPRYLIKTRGQQVTLSCSPISGHRSVSWYQQTPGQGLQFLFEYFSETQRNKGNFPGRFSGRQFSNSRSEMNVSTLELGDSALYLCASSPQGVTYEQYFGPGTRLTVT.